These T cell receptor beta chains were read from a single sample in a study of shared clonotypes between healthy human individuals. Here immunoSEQ multiplex PCR was the method, and the copy in TCRdb shows in-frame clones only, minus some. The repertoire holds some 1,100,000 clones, with more than 75% as singletons. The specimen sequenced was memory CD4+ T cells from PBMCs. The receptors derive from a man between 18 and 29 years old in good health. Some clones in this sample may be carry-over from other donors' samples. The CDR3 runs from the conserved cysteine through the conserved F or W. The D gene is left open where the match is weak. Some rows mark clone size as missing; the rest say once, few, many or name a class of expanded clone.

clone size | J gene | CDR3 length | D gene | V gene | CDR3 DNA | CDR3 protein
once | TRBJ1-2 | 15 | NA | TRBV7-9 | TGTGCCAGCAGCTTAAAAGACAGAATGAACTATGGCTACACCTTC | CASSLKDRMNYGYTF
NA | TRBJ1-4 | 13 | NA | TRBV2 | TGTGCCAGCAGTGTCAGCGGTAATGAAAAACTGTTTTTT | CASSVSGNEKLFF
few | TRBJ2-5 | 11 | NA | TRBV25-1 | TGTGCCAGCAGTGAGGGATGGACCCAGTACTTC | CASSEGWTQYF
NA | TRBJ2-7 | 14 | TRBD1 | TRBV5-1 | TGCGCCAGCGGATGGGGGACAGGGGGCTACGAGCAGTACTTC | CASGWGTGGYEQYF
NA | TRBJ2-5 | 16 | TRBD1 | TRBV10-1 | TGCGCCAGCAGTGAGGTCGGACAGGGGGCGCGGGAGACCCAGTACTTC | CASSEVGQGARETQYF
NA | TRBJ1-1 | 14 | NA | TRBV30 | TGTGCCTGGAGTGGAGGAGGACGGGACACTGAAGCTTTCTTT | CAWSGGGRDTEAFF
NA | TRBJ1-5 | 15 | NA | TRBV4-3 | TGCGCCAGCAGCCAAGACCCAGGGAGGGGGCAGCCCCAGCATTTT | CASSQDPGRGQPQHF
NA | TRBJ2-1 | 12 | NA | TRBV30 | TGTGCCTGGAATAGGTTGGGCAATGAGCAGTTCTTC | CAWNRLGNEQFF
NA | TRBJ2-2 | 15 | NA | TRBV19 | TGTGCCAGTAGTATCCAGGGGTCTAGGACCGGGGAGCTGTTTTTT | CASSIQGSRTGELFF
NA | TRBJ1-2 | 14 | NA | TRBV11-1 | TGTGCCAGCAGCCTCGAGGCATATGACTATGGCTACACCTTC | CASSLEAYDYGYTF
NA | TRBJ1-2 | 15 | NA | TRBV18 | TGTGCCAGCTCACCAGCAGCGCAAGGGAGTAGAGGCTACACCTTC | CASSPAAQGSRGYTF
NA | TRBJ2-2 | 13 | NA | TRBV30 | TGTGCCTGGATATCACCTAACACCGGGGAGCTGTTTTTT | CAWISPNTGELFF
NA | TRBJ1-1 | 17 | TRBD1 | TRBV4-1 | TGCGCCAGCAGCCAGGGACAGGGGCGAGGGACAAACACTGAAGCTTTCTTT | CASSQGQGRGTNTEAFF
NA | TRBJ2-7 | 12 | TRBD2 | TRBV29-1 | TGCAGCGGCGGGACTAGCGGCTACGAGCAGTACTTC | CSGGTSGYEQYF
once | TRBJ1-1 | 16 | TRBD1 | TRBV5-1 | TGCGCCAGCAGCACCGGACAGGGGGGAGTGGGCACTGAAGCTTTCTTT | CASSTGQGGVGTEAFF
once | TRBJ1-4 | 14 | NA | TRBV2 | TGTGCCAGCAACTTGGGACCGGCTAATGAAAAACTGTTTTTT | CASNLGPANEKLFF
NA | TRBJ1-2 | 15 | NA | TRBV7-9 | TGTGCCAGCAGTCCAGTGGGCAGCTCTAACTATGGCTACACCTTC | CASSPVGSSNYGYTF
NA | TRBJ2-7 | 15 | TRBD2 | TRBV18 | TGTGCCAGCTCACCCCGGACTAGCGGGAGTTACGAGCAGTACTTC | CASSPRTSGSYEQYF
NA | TRBJ1-1 | 15 | NA | TRBV5-5 | TGTGCCAGCAGCTTTATTGGGGCGATGAACACTGAAGCTTTCTTT | CASSFIGAMNTEAFF
NA | TRBJ2-3 | 17 | TRBD2 | TRBV5-8 | TGTGCCAGCAGCGAGGGGACTAGCGCCAGCCAGGTGGTTACGCAGTATTTT | CASSEGTSASQVVTQYF
NA | TRBJ2-1 | 9 | NA | TRBV20-1 | TGCAGTGCTAGCCCTCGCACGTTCTTC | CSASPRTFF
NA | TRBJ2-7 | 17 | NA | TRBV5-6 | TGTGCCAGCAGCCTAGGGCGGGACCCTATCTTCACATACGAGCAGTACTTC | CASSLGRDPIFTYEQYF
NA | TRBJ2-7 | 19 | TRBD2 | TRBV10-1 | TGCGCCAGCAGTGAGTCCTTCGGGACTAGCGGGAGGGGAACCTACGAGCAGTACTTC | CASSESFGTSGRGTYEQYF